Listed here is a single T cell receptor (beta chain). The antigen is unknown. 60 Vbeta and 13 Jbeta primers were used in PCR. The protocol was immunoSEQ multiplex PCR, while the TCRdb copy is restricted to in-frame clones and leaves out a portion. The listing contains approximately 40,000 clones. V was pared by 6 bases and J by 4 bases, with 7 bases of the junction left unmatched. CDR1 MNHNS and CDR2 SASEGT come from the germline V gene. This CDR3 is built from 15 residues. These data originate in a study of cytomegalovirus exposure and HLA in healthy donors. Findings of the study overall: A later analysis reported that several of the most significant clusters appeared to be linked to common viral pathogens, among them Epstein-Barr virus. A later look showed TCR association rates differing by HLA locus, highest for DRB1 and lowest for HLA-C. Indistinguishability led to the exclusion of some V segments, TRBV6-2 and TRBV6-3 included.

Sequencing input: PBMCs. This chain connects TRBV6-1 to TRBJ1-5, with TRBD1 matching over 9 bases. The sequence came from a human donor in good health. CDR3: CASSKRDRDNQPQHF. For the CDR3, the DNA is TGTGCCAGCAGCAAACGGGACAGGGATAATCAGCCCCAGCATTTT.